This T cell receptor beta chain was found in a study of blood T cell repertoires in COVID-19. For the study at large: Sites across the United States, Italy and Spain contributed samples from acute and convalescent COVID-19. From T cells, B-cell-depleted T cells, or PBMCs came the material, which was cDNA or gDNA.

Per the original data handling: Cell counts per sample came from amplifying reference gene primers. Assay: immunoSEQ multiplex PCR; the TCRdb copy retains only in-frame clones and omits some. V and J calls and clone size follow that table, whereas D and trimming were derived from the DNA. The table records about 260,000 clones, 84% of them present only once. This CDR3 contains 16 residues. The germline V and J ends were trimmed by 0 bases and 3 bases, with 15 bases remaining between them. Germline loops: CDR1 GTSNPN, CDR2 SVGIG (reference sequence). The V and J genes are TRBV30 and TRBJ1-5; D might be TRBD1 (5 bases). Sequenced: peripheral blood. This receptor was obtained from a man aged 60-69 years with acute or convalescent COVID-19. The DNA of the CDR3 is TGTGCCTGGAGTGTACTCGGCCAGGGAAACAATCAGCCCCAGCATTTT. This gives the protein CAWSVLGQGNNQPQHF. Looking up the rest from reference TRBV30 and TRBJ1-5 gives the full variable domain: SQTIHQWPATLVQPVGSPLSLECTVEGTSNPNLYWYRQAAGRGLQLLFYSVGIGQISSEVPQNLSASRPQDRQFILSSKKLLLSDSGFYLCAWSVLGQGNNQPQHFGDGTRLSIL.